This T cell receptor beta chain appears in the sequencing data of a study of regulatory T cells in long-lasting Graves disease. Study as a whole: Graves' patients (newly diagnosed) had been on antithyroid drugs under 3 months. Findings of the study overall: With 2,741 shared public clonotypes, persistent patients exceeded new patients, who shared over 950.

This clonotype has just a few counts. Its matching antigen is unknown. This sample's time point: newly diagnosed GD, antithyroid drugs for less than 3 months. PBMCs were the source of the RNA used for TCR sequencing. Collection of peripheral blood (about 8.8 milliliters) was done using EDTA tubes. The CDR3 consists of 15 residues. V lost 6 bases and J lost 8, with 19 bases in between. Germline V lookup: CDR1 SEHNR, CDR2 FQNEAQ (reference sequence). Arm-PCR of CDR3 regions with iRepertoire HTBI primers generated TCR beta libraries. One entry per CDR3 protein, called by TCRdb with MiXCR from the multiplex PCR reads. The sample shows about 420,000 distinct CDR3 sequences, about 16% of them seen only once. The data also belong to a second study, concerning T cells in Graves' hyperthyroidism and ophthalmopathy. That source adds: Hyperthyroidism had been newly diagnosed in patients aged 18 to 65, and its duration was under 2 months.

This clonotype was obtained from a woman aged 18-30 years with Graves disease. The chain is built from TRBV7-9 and TRBJ2-2; D not certain. The sample consisted of peripheral blood mononuclear cells (PBMCs), taken at new diagnosis, from a patient treated with antithyroid drugs. CDR3 protein: CASRPNSLGRGELFF. The CDR3 bases are TGTGCCAGCAGACCAAATAGCCTTGGACGAGGGGAGCTGTTTTTT.